Below are 30 T cell receptor beta chains sequenced from a single sample in a study of T cells in Graves' hyperthyroidism and ophthalmopathy. Amplification of TCR beta CDR3 regions used RNA as the template. A first-round RT-PCR of the TCR CDR3 used the HTBI primer set. TCRdb independently ran MiXCR on the multiplex PCR reads; one entry per CDR3 protein. The data contain about 400,000 distinct CDR3 sequences, around 13% of them seen just once; the ten biggest clones take up around 19%. The sequenced sample consisted of blood. The receptors come from a woman in her twenties or thirties with Graves' ophthalmopathy.

This clonotype was counted at least ten times. The chain is built from TRBV20-1 and TRBJ2-1, with 7 bases fitting TRBD2. The CDR3 covers 14 residues. Germline CDR1 DFQATT, CDR2 SNEGSKA (reference sequence). V shed 3 bases and J 6 bases; nucleotides not matched to a gene: 8. DNA of the CDR3: TGCAGTGCTAGGGAGACTAGCTGGGCCAATGAGCAGTTCTTC. As protein: CSARETSWANEQFF.

The J gene is TRBJ1-4, the V gene TRBV20-1; 11 bases are a match to TRBD1. Germline trimming cut 1 base from V and 8 bases from J; bases unmatched to any gene: 3. This CDR3 contains 14 residues. Germline CDR1 DFQATT, CDR2 SNEGSKA (reference sequence). CDR3 nucleotides: TGCAGTGCTAGAGGGACAGGGGGCAAGGAAAAACTGTTTTTT. Translated: CSARGTGGKEKLFF.

This clonotype was recorded many times. This chain joins TRBV5-1 and TRBJ2-2; the D is unclear. The germline V gene encodes CDR1 SGHRS and CDR2 YFSETQ. The V and J ends lost 3 bases and 3 bases respectively, with 9 bases between them. This CDR3 contains 14 residues. CDR3 loop: CASSSEPYTGELFF. CDR3 coding DNA: TGCGCCAGCAGCTCCGAACCTTACACCGGGGAGCTGTTTTTT.

The chain is built from TRBV6-5 and TRBJ2-1; TRBD1 matches at 11 bases. This CDR3 spans 15 amino acids. The junction had 1 base not matched to a gene; V was cut back by 0 bases and J by 6 bases. The germline gives CDR1 MNHEY, CDR2 SVGAGI. CDR3 region: CASSYSGTGGNEQFF. The CDR3 bases are TGTGCCAGCAGTTACTCGGGGACAGGGGGCAATGAGCAGTTCTTC.

This clonotype was recorded many times. The chain carries TRBV6-9 and TRBJ1-1; TRBD1 matches 8 bases. Looked up from germline, CDR1 is MNHGY and CDR2 is SVAAGI. With 10 bases clipped from V and 1 base from J, the junction kept 8 bases outside the gene matches. The CDR3 consists of 14 residues. The CDR3: CAIPFQGANTEAFF. The CDR3 region has the DNA TGTGCCATTCCCTTTCAGGGGGCGAACACTGAAGCTTTCTTT.

This clonotype was counted many times. The gene calls are TRBV28 and TRBJ2-5, with D perhaps given as TRBD1 or TRBD2 (6 bases each). The CDR3 has 15 amino acids. Germline V gene lookup returns CDR1 MDHEN and CDR2 SYDVKM. Deletions cut 6 bases from V and 5 bases from J, with 19 bases between. The CDR3 region is CASSRLEGGRETQYF. Written as DNA, the CDR3 is TGTGCCAGCAGCCGCCTCGAGGGGGGCCGGGAGACCCAGTACTTC.

This clonotype was seen repeatedly, ten times or more. J is TRBJ2-2 and V is TRBV10-1, with D maybe TRBD1 (5 bases). The CDR3 consists of 15 residues. Trimming took off 0 bases at V and 5 bases at J, with 10 bases between the two ends. Germline-derived CDR1 and CDR2 are WNHNN and SYGVQD (reference sequence). The CDR3 DNA reads TGCGCCAGCAGTGAGTCGAAGGGGCGGACCGGGGAGCTGTTTTTT. Encoded protein: CASSESKGRTGELFF.

In this sample, this clonotype turned up a few times. The V gene is TRBV19, the J gene TRBJ2-5; D is possibly TRBD2 (7 bases). CDR3 length: 15 residues. Trimming removed 3 bases at V and 5 bases at J, with 16 bases between. Germline values: CDR1 LNHDA, CDR2 SQIVND (reference sequence). This CDR3 reads CASSMFWGGAETQYF. In DNA, the CDR3 is TGTGCCAGTAGTATGTTCTGGGGGGGCGCGGAGACCCAGTACTTC.

The sample holds many counts of this clonotype. This chain connects TRBV27 to TRBJ1-2, with 9 positions matching TRBD1. CDR3 length: 16 amino acids. Germline V gene data show CDR1 as MNHEY and CDR2 as SMNVEV (reference sequence). With 0 bases clipped from V and 5 bases from J, the junction kept 7 bases outside the gene matches. CDR3 DNA sequence: TGTGCCAGCAGTTTATCCCCGGGACAGGGAAATTATGGCTACACCTTC. This gives the protein CASSLSPGQGNYGYTF.

In this sample, this clonotype turned up many times. This chain joins TRBV4-2 and TRBJ1-1; 7 nucleotides agree with TRBD1. Unmatched junction bases numbered 7, after V lost 3 bases and J lost 3 bases. Germline V gene data show CDR1 as LGHNA and CDR2 as YNFKEQ. This CDR3 has 15 residues. CDR3 sequence: CASSHPTGPDTEAFF. DNA for the CDR3: TGTGCCAGCAGCCACCCGACAGGGCCGGACACTGAAGCTTTCTTT.

This clonotype was observed a few times. CDR3 nucleotides: TGTGCCAGCAGCTCACCGGGGCCAAAAGAGACCCAGTACTTC. This codes for CASSSPGPKETQYF. The chain employs TRBV5-4 and TRBJ2-5; either TRBD1 or TRBD2 may supply D (5 bases each). Germline-derived CDR1 and CDR2 are SGHNT and YYREEE (reference sequence). The V and J ends lost 3 bases and 3 bases respectively, with 12 bases between them. The CDR3 totals 14 residues.

The chain recombines TRBV30 with TRBJ2-7; TRBD1 matches 7 bases. Per the germline V gene, CDR1 is GTSNPN and CDR2 is SVGIG (reference sequence). Trimming took 4 bases from V and 2 from J; bases not matched to a gene: 5. This CDR3 comprises 13 residues. CDR3 amino acids: CAWNGRGPYEQYF. The CDR3 bases are TGTGCCTGGAACGGAAGGGGGCCCTACGAGCAGTACTTC.

This clonotype has a count of ten or more. CDR3 DNA: TGTGCCAGCTCACCTATTGGACAGGGTTACAATGAGCAGTTCTTC. Translated, it gives CASSPIGQGYNEQFF. V is TRBV18 and J is TRBJ2-1, with 8 bases aligning to TRBD1. The CDR3 runs to 15 residues. V dropped 3 bases and J dropped 4; count of bases not matched to a gene: 5. Looked up from germline, CDR1 is KGHSH and CDR2 is LQKENI.

This clonotype was seen ten or more times. The chain employs TRBV15 and TRBJ2-5, with 7 bases fitting TRBD2. Looked up from germline, CDR1 is LNHNV and CDR2 is YYDKDF (reference sequence). With 1 base clipped from V and 4 bases from J, the junction kept 12 bases outside the gene matches. CDR3 length equals 17 residues. The DNA of the CDR3 is TGTGCCACCAGCAGAGGACTTGGCGGGGGTGTCTTAGAGACCCAGTACTTC. It is translated as CATSRGLGGGVLETQYF.

This sequence joins TRBV4-1 and TRBJ1-2, with D unclear. Trimming shortened V by 1 base and J by 0 bases, and 18 bases separated the two germline ends. The CDR3 loop spans 18 amino acids. Germline V gene data show CDR1 as MGHRA and CDR2 as YSYEKL. CDR3 sequence reads: CASSQVLRVVGANYGYTF. CDR3 nucleotide sequence: TGCGCCAGCAGCCAAGTTCTTCGGGTCGTAGGAGCTAACTATGGCTACACCTTC.

This clonotype was seen repeatedly, ten times or more. The rearrangement joins TRBV7-9 to TRBJ1-1; D remains unclear. Deletions cut 5 bases from V and 8 bases from J, with 6 bases between. From germline, CDR1 is SEHNR and CDR2 FQNEAQ (reference sequence). The CDR3 is made up of 10 amino acids. In DNA, the CDR3 is TGTGCCAGCAGCCGCTCGGAAGCTTTCTTT. Protein sequence: CASSRSEAFF.

V and J are TRBV18 and TRBJ2-7; D possibly corresponds to TRBD1 (6 bases). The CDR3 is 13 amino acids. In germline, CDR1 is KGHSH, CDR2 LQKENI. V dropped 4 bases and J dropped 6 bases, with 13 bases sitting between them. Written as DNA, the CDR3 is TGTGCCAGCTCACTTTCCGGGACATCCGAGCAGTACTTC. This codes for CASSLSGTSEQYF.

The chain links TRBV12-3 or TRBV12-4 to TRBJ1-2; tentatively, D is TRBD1 (6 bases). The CDR3 is 14 amino acids. V was cut by 6 bases and J by 6 bases, with 17 bases left in between. The chain's CDR3 is CASSVTPGTNGYTF. The CDR3 DNA reads TGTGCCAGCAGCGTAACCCCCGGGACAAATGGCTACACCTTC.

There are many counts of this clonotype. This sequence joins TRBV12-3 or TRBV12-4 and TRBJ2-7; a possible D gene is TRBD2 (6 bases). The CDR3 spans 12 residues. V was clipped by 7 bases and J by 4 bases, with 11 bases between them. CDR3 amino acids: CASTEGGYEQYF. Here the CDR3 DNA reads TGTGCCAGCACCGAAGGAGGGTACGAGCAGTACTTC.

This clonotype was observed at least ten times. The chain is built from TRBV19 and TRBJ2-1; 9 nucleotides line up with TRBD2. After removal of 7 bases from V and 0 bases from J, the junction contained 4 bases not matched to a gene. Germline CDR1 reads LNHDA; CDR2 reads SQIVND (reference sequence). This CDR3 spans 15 amino acids. The CDR3 DNA reads as TGTGCCAGTACCGGCGGGGGGGCCTCCTACAATGAGCAGTTCTTC. Its protein product is CASTGGGASYNEQFF.

The chain links TRBV20-1 to TRBJ2-5; 11 bases match TRBD2. This CDR3 has 17 amino acids. The germline CDR1 and CDR2 sequences are DFQATT and SNEGSKA (reference sequence). The ends lost 3 bases at V and 2 bases at J; junction bases unmatched: 11. CDR3 amino acids: CSARPTGLAETQETQYF. CDR3 in DNA: TGCAGTGCTAGGCCAACGGGACTAGCGGAGACGCAAGAGACCCAGTACTTC.

This clonotype was recorded at least ten times. The chain combines TRBV10-2 with TRBJ2-3; D could derive from TRBD1 or TRBD2 (5 bases each). The CDR3 is 13 amino acids. CDR1 and CDR2 (germline): WSHSY, SAAADI. Trimming removed 4 bases at V and 0 bases at J, with 5 bases between. The CDR3 here is CASSGDSTDTQYF. For the CDR3, the DNA is TGCGCCAGCAGTGGGGACAGCACAGATACGCAGTATTTT.

This clonotype occurred a few times. V is TRBV10-2 and J is TRBJ2-3; maybe TRBD2 (7 bases). In germline, CDR1 is WSHSY, CDR2 SAAADI. V was trimmed by 2 bases and J by 2 bases, leaving 11 bases between them. The CDR3 consists of 15 residues. The CDR3 sequence is CASSEQRGATDTQYF. CDR3 DNA: TGCGCCAGCAGTGAGCAACGGGGGGCCACAGATACGCAGTATTTT.

This clonotype was detected ten times or more. This chain uses TRBV2 with TRBJ2-7, with D perhaps TRBD1 (6 bases). Trimming left V 0 bases short and J 5 bases short, with 8 bases between. The CDR3 runs to 13 residues. Germline assignment: CDR1 SNHLY and CDR2 FYNNEI. CDR3 in DNA: TGTGCCAGCAGTGAAGCACAGGGAAACGAGCAGTACTTC. It is translated as CASSEAQGNEQYF.

This clonotype was seen a handful of times. CDR3 amino acids: CASSRRGTANEKLFF. The CDR3 nucleotides read TGTGCCAGCAGCCGGAGGGGTACGGCTAATGAAAAACTGTTTTTT. The chain employs TRBV28 and TRBJ1-4; maybe TRBD1 (5 bases). The CDR3 runs 15 residues. With 6 bases removed from V and 3 bases from J, the gap between germline ends came to 14 bases. Per germline, CDR1 MDHEN and CDR2 SYDVKM.

This clonotype has ten or more counts. The chain uses TRBV6-1 and TRBJ2-1; D is perhaps TRBD2 (6 bases). Germline assignment: CDR1 MNHNS and CDR2 SASEGT. This CDR3 has 13 amino acids. The CDR3 here is CASEAGLKDEQFF. The CDR3 DNA is TGTGCAAGTGAAGCGGGCCTCAAGGATGAGCAGTTCTTC.

The table lists this clonotype with many counts. The rearrangement uses TRBV7-9 and TRBJ2-3; D unresolved. This CDR3 contains 15 residues. With 3 bases removed from V and 2 bases from J, the gap between germline ends came to 12 bases. Germline values: CDR1 SEHNR, CDR2 FQNEAQ (reference sequence). DNA for the CDR3: TGTGCCAGCAGCTTTCGGGCAGAACTCACAGATACGCAGTATTTT. This codes for CASSFRAELTDTQYF.

This rearrangement joins TRBV19 to TRBJ2-7, with 8 bases identical to TRBD1. From germline, CDR1 is LNHDA and CDR2 SQIVND (reference sequence). V lost 3 bases and J lost 2; bases outside the gene matches: 12. CDR3 size: 17 residues. CDR3 residues: CASSMSQGAPRPYEQYF. CDR3 DNA sequence: TGTGCCAGTAGTATGTCCCAGGGGGCACCTCGACCCTACGAGCAGTACTTC.

This clonotype was seen at least ten times. This chain connects TRBV20-1 to TRBJ2-5, with D perhaps assigned TRBD1 or TRBD2 (6 bases each). The germline CDR1 and CDR2 sequences are DFQATT and SNEGSKA (reference sequence). CDR3 length equals 12 residues. With 7 bases removed from V and 5 bases from J, the gap between germline ends came to 14 bases. In DNA, the CDR3 is TGCAGTGTTCAGTGGGGGGCTGAGACCCAGTACTTC. Encoded protein: CSVQWGAETQYF.

This clonotype has ten or more counts. This chain uses TRBV14 with TRBJ2-3; perhaps TRBD2 as D (6 bases). Germline loops: CDR1 SGHDN, CDR2 FVKESK. The V end was cut by 5 bases, the J end by 6 bases, with 15 bases between. The CDR3 is 14 residues long. The CDR3 region is CASSAFGGLDTQYF. Here the CDR3 DNA reads TGTGCCAGCAGCGCCTTTGGAGGGCTCGATACGCAGTATTTT.